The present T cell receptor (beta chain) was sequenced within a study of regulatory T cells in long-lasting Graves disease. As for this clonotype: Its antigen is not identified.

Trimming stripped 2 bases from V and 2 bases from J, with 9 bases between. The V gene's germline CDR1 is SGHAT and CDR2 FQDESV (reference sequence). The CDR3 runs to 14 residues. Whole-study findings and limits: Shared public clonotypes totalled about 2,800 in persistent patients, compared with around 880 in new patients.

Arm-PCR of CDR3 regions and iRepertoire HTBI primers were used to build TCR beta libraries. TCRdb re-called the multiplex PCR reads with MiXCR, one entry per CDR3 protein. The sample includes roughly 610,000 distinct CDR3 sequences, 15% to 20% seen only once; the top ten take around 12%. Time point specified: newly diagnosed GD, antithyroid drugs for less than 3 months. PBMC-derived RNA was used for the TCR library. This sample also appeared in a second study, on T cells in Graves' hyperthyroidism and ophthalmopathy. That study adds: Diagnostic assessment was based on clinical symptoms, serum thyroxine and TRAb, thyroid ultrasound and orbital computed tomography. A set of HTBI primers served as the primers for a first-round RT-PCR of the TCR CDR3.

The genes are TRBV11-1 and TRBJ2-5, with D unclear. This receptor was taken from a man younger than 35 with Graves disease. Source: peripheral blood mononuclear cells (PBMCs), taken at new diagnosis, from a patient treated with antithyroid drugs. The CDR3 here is CASSLRPEQETQYF. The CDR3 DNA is TGTGCCAGCAGCTTACGTCCGGAACAAGAGACCCAGTACTTC. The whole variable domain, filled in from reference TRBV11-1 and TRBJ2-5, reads EAEVAQSPRYKITEKSQAVAFWCDPISGHATLYWYRQILGQGPELLVQFQDESVVDDSQLPKDRFSAERLKGVDSTLKIQPAELGDSAMYLCASSLRPEQETQYFGPGTRLLVL.